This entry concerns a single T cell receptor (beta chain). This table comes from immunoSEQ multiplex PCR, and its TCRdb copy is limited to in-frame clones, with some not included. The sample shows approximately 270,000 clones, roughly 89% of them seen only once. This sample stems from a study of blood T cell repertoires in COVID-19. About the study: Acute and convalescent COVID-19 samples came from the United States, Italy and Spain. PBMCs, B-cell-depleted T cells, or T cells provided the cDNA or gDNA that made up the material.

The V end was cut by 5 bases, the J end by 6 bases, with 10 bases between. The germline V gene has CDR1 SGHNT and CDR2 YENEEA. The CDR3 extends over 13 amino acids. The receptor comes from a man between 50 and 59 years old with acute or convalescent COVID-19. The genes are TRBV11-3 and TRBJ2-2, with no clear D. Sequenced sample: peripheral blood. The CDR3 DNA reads TGTGCCAGCAGCCCCCATGTTGCCGGGGAGCTGTTTTTT. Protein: CASSPHVAGELFF.